The 21 T cell receptor beta chains reported below all come from one sample, sequenced in a study of T-cell reconstitution after alpha-beta-depleted transplantation in children. Library preparation (for TCRbeta) was performed with unique molecular identifiers. TCRdb fed the PCR reads into MiXCR, producing one record per CDR3 protein. Among 250,000 to 300,000 distinct CDR3 sequences listed, just over 7.5% were seen once. No antigen is known for these receptors. General observations from the study: T-cell numbers and diversity, one year after transplant, stemmed largely from T cells that were newly produced.

This sample comprised peripheral blood, obtained 360 days after TCRalphabeta/CD19-depleted stem cell transplant. These receptor sequences come from a female patient between 2 and 15 years old who had a stem cell transplant for Fanconi anemia, so the T cells may come from the graft donor.

This clonotype occurred many times. The V gene is TRBV6-6, the J gene TRBJ1-5; a weak D match, TRBD1 (6 bases). This CDR3 has 13 amino acids. The ends were cut back, 6 bases at V and 7 bases at J, with 13 bases in the middle. Germline V gene lookup returns CDR1 MNHNY and CDR2 SVGAGI (reference sequence). This CDR3 reads CASRSFQGQPQHF. CDR3 nucleotide sequence: TGTGCCAGCAGGTCTTTCCAGGGGCAGCCCCAGCATTTT.

This clonotype was picked up many times. The rearrangement links TRBV20-1 to TRBJ2-7; no firm D call. Trimming shortened V by 1 base and J by 6 bases, and 10 bases separated the two germline ends. The germline V gene has CDR1 DFQATT and CDR2 SNEGSKA (reference sequence). The CDR3 covers 12 residues. CDR3 protein: CSARVGRSEQYF. In DNA, the CDR3 is TGCAGTGCTAGAGTGGGTCGGAGCGAGCAGTACTTC.

At least ten counts were recorded for this clonotype. The V and J genes are TRBV21-1 and TRBJ2-7; the D call of TRBD2 is as the table states it, not checked on the DNA. TRBV21-1 is a pseudogene locus. The CDR3 is made up of 13 amino acids. CDR3: CASSKGTSYEQYF. The CDR3 DNA reads TGTGCCAGCAGCAAAGGGACTAGCTACGAGCAGTACTTC.

This clonotype came up once. The V gene is TRBV3-1, the J gene TRBJ2-1; 9 bases are a match to TRBD2. The CDR3 is 18 residues long. CDR1 is LGHDT, CDR2 YNNKEL, per germline (reference sequence). The trim removed 11 bases at V and 2 bases at J, leaving 19 bases unmatched. The CDR3: CASCQDQGRGGPYNEQFF. In DNA, the CDR3 is TGTGCCTCCTGCCAAGATCAAGGGCGGGGGGGCCCCTACAATGAGCAGTTCTTC.

This clonotype was seen many times. The chain combines TRBV25-1 with TRBJ2-1; 10 bases fit TRBD2. In germline, CDR1 is MGHDK, CDR2 SYGVNS. The CDR3 loop spans 15 amino acids. J was trimmed by 1 base and V by 7 bases; bases with no gene match: 4. The CDR3 bases are TGTGCCAGCACTCCTAGCGGGGGTTCCTACAATGAGCAGTTCTTC. It specifies CASTPSGGSYNEQFF.

The V gene is TRBV7-2, the J gene TRBJ2-2, with 9 bases aligning to TRBD2. Germline V gene data show CDR1 as SGHTA and CDR2 as FQGNSA. J was trimmed by 1 base and V by 0 bases; bases with no gene match: 3. The CDR3 consists of 17 residues. CDR3 residues: CASSLAILAGNTGELFF. The CDR3 coding sequence is TGTGCCAGCAGCTTAGCGATACTAGCGGGGAACACCGGGGAGCTGTTTTTT.

This clonotype appeared many times. V usage is TRBV4-3 and J usage is TRBJ1-2, with D unresolved. Deletions cut 4 bases from V and 5 bases from J, with 14 bases between. Germline lookup yields CDR1 LGHNA and CDR2 YSLEER. CDR3 length: 14 residues. The DNA for the CDR3 is TGCGCCAGCAGCCTAAGACGGGGTGATTATGGCTACACCTTC. Translation: CASSLRRGDYGYTF.

This clonotype was seen repeatedly, ten times or more. The chain couples TRBV24-1 to TRBJ2-1; possible D gene TRBD1, 6 bases. This CDR3 is built from 13 residues. CDR1 KGHDR and CDR2 SFDVKD come from the germline V gene. V was shortened by 7 bases and J by 5 bases, with 11 bases between the two germline ends. As DNA, the CDR3 is TGTGCCACCAGACAGGGCCGAGACAATGAGCAGTTCTTC. This sequence encodes CATRQGRDNEQFF.

This clonotype appeared many times. This sequence joins TRBV9 and TRBJ2-2; 7 bases are a match to TRBD1. The CDR3 has 14 residues. After removal of 3 bases from V and 7 bases from J, the junction contained 6 bases not matched to a gene. Per germline, CDR1 SGDLS and CDR2 YYNGEE. The DNA for the CDR3 is TGTGCCAGCAGCGCCACAGGGGAATACGGGGAGCTGTTTTTT. Its translation: CASSATGEYGELFF.

The V and J genes are TRBV6-1 and TRBJ1-2; D not certain. Trimming removed 0 bases at V and 4 bases at J, with 12 bases between. Germline CDR1 MNHNS, CDR2 SASEGT. The CDR3 has 15 amino acids. The DNA of the CDR3 is TGTGCCAGCAGTGAAGCGCCGTTGTATAGCTATGGCTACACCTTC. Its protein product is CASSEAPLYSYGYTF.

This clonotype occurred many times. The rearrangement joins TRBV7-6 to TRBJ1-2; D is undetermined. V lost 1 base and J 5 bases, leaving 5 bases between the germline ends. The CDR3 runs to 12 residues. The germline V gene has CDR1 SGHVS and CDR2 FNYEAQ. CDR3 nucleotide sequence: TGTGCCAGCAGCTTAGGGCAGTATGGCTACACCTTC. It codes for CASSLGQYGYTF. Looking up the rest from reference TRBV7-6 and TRBJ1-2 gives the full variable domain: GAGVSQSPRYKVTKRGQDVALRCDPISGHVSLYWYRQALGQGPEFLTYFNYEAQQDKSGLPNDRFSAERPEGSISTLTIQRTEQRDSAMYRCASSLGQYGYTFGSGTRLTVV.

This clonotype has only a few counts. The rearrangement joins TRBV6-5 to TRBJ1-1, with a weak D call TRBD1 (5 bases). The length of the CDR3 is 14 residues. The germline gives CDR1 MNHEY, CDR2 SVGAGI. V shed 6 bases and J shed 4 bases, with 15 bases lying between them. CDR3 nucleotides: TGTGCCAGCAGCCGGGACCCAGGGATCACTGAAGCTTTCTTT. This encodes CASSRDPGITEAFF.

The table lists this clonotype with many counts. The chain carries TRBV5-1 and TRBJ1-2; D ambiguous. The CDR3 has 14 residues. CDR1 is SGHRS, CDR2 YFSETQ, per germline. V lost 4 bases and J 3 bases, leaving 13 bases between the germline ends. CDR3 nucleotides: TGCGCCAGCAGCAGACAACGTTTGGACTATGGCTACACCTTC. It translates to CASSRQRLDYGYTF.

This clonotype was observed a few times. The genes are TRBV7-8 and TRBJ2-7; the match to TRBD2 covers 16 bases. Trimming at V came to 4 bases and at J to 3 bases, leaving 3 bases not matched to a gene. This CDR3 is built from 16 residues. Germline V CDR1 and CDR2: SGHVS, FQNEAQ. The DNA of the CDR3 is TGTGCCAGCAGCTCAGGGACTAGCGGGAGGGTCTACGAGCAGTACTTC. Translating it yields CASSSGTSGRVYEQYF.

This clonotype has more than one count but fewer than ten. This chain links TRBV11-2 with TRBJ1-1; D remains ambiguous. CDR3 length: 13 amino acids. Germline loops: CDR1 SGHAT, CDR2 FQNNGV. Trimming shortened V by 3 bases and J by 4 bases, and 9 bases separated the two germline ends. In DNA, the CDR3 is TGTGCCAGCAGCTTTAGCTTCGGCACTGAAGCTTTCTTT. It yields the protein CASSFSFGTEAFF.

This clonotype came up a few times. The genes are TRBV5-1 and TRBJ2-3, with D perhaps matching TRBD2 (6 bases). Germline V lookup: CDR1 SGHRS, CDR2 YFSETQ. The CDR3 length is 16 residues. V was pared by 3 bases and J by 0 bases, with 14 bases between. The CDR3 sequence: CASSWGSGTSTDTQYF. For the CDR3, the DNA is TGCGCCAGCAGCTGGGGCTCGGGGACTAGCACAGATACGCAGTATTTT.

This clonotype was detected ten times or more. V is TRBV10-2 and J is TRBJ2-4; D unresolved. CDR3 length equals 12 residues. Germline CDR1 and CDR2: WSHSY and SAAADI. Trimming took off 5 bases at V and 0 bases at J, with 2 bases between the two ends. The CDR3 nucleotides read TGCGCCAGCAGTTTAGCCAAAAACATTCAGTACTTC. It encodes CASSLAKNIQYF.

This clonotype was observed many times. This rearrangement joins TRBV28 to TRBJ1-2, with D possibly TRBD1 on 5 matching bases. Germline CDR1 and CDR2: MDHEN and SYDVKM. V shed 6 bases and J shed 3 bases, with 11 bases lying between them. This CDR3 contains 13 residues. The CDR3 loop reads CASRSDSYYGYTF. The CDR3 nucleotides are TGTGCCAGCAGATCCGACAGTTACTATGGCTACACCTTC.

This clonotype was found many times. The chain links TRBV5-1 to TRBJ2-1, with a tentative D call TRBD2 (6 bases). Trimming cost V 0 bases and J 4 bases, with 11 bases left between them. There are 15 residues in the CDR3. Germline loops: CDR1 SGHRS, CDR2 YFSETQ. In nucleotides, the CDR3 is TGCGCCAGCAGCTTGGCGGCTAGCGCTTACAATGAGCAGTTCTTC. This encodes CASSLAASAYNEQFF.

The chain joins TRBV5-5 to TRBJ1-2, with 9 nucleotides matching TRBD1. The trim removed 3 bases at V and 1 base at J, leaving 13 bases unmatched. This CDR3 is built from 18 residues. The germline V gene encodes CDR1 SGHKS and CDR2 YYEKEE (reference sequence). CDR3: CASSSATGGVWVNYGYTF. The CDR3 bases are TGTGCCAGCAGCTCCGCAACAGGGGGCGTTTGGGTTAACTATGGCTACACCTTC.

In this sample, this clonotype turned up a few times. V and J are TRBV11-1 and TRBJ1-6; 8 bases fit TRBD1. J lost 9 bases, V lost 5 bases, and 6 bases had no gene match. CDR1 and CDR2 from the germline V gene are SGHAT and FQDESV (reference sequence). CDR3 length: 14 amino acids. The DNA for the CDR3 is TGTGCCAGCAGCCCCGGGACAGGTGTTTCACCCCTCCACTTT. Protein: CASSPGTGVSPLHF.